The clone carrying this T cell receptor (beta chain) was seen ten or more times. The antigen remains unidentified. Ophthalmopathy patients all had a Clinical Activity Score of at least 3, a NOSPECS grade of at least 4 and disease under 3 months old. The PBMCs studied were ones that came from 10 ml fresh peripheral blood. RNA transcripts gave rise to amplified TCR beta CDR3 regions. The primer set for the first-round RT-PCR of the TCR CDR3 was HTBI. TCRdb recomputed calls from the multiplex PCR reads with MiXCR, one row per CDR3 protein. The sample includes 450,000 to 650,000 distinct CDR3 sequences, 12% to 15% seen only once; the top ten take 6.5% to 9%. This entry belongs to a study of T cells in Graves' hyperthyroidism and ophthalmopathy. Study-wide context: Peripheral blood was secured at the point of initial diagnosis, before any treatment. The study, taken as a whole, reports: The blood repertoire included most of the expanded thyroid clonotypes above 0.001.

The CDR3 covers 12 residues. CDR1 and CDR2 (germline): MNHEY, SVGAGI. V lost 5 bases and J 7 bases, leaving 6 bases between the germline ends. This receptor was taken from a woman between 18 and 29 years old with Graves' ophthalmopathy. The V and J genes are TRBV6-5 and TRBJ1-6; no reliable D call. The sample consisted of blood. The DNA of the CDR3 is TGTGCCAGCAGTGGACGGAATTCACCCCTCCACTTT. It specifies CASSGRNSPLHF.